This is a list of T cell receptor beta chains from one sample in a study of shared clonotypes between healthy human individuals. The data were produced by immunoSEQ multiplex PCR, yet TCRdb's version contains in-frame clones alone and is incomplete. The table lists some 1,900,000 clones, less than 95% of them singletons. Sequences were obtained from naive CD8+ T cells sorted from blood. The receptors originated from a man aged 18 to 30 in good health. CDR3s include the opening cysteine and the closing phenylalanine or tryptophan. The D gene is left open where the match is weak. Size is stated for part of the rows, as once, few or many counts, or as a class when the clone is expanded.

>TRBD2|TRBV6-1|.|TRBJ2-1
TGTGCCACCCTGGAGGGACTAGCGGAAAATGAGCAGTTCTTC
CATLEGLAENEQFF
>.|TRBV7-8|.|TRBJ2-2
TGTGCCAGCAGCTTAGCTTCAACCGGGGAGCTGTTTTTT
CASSLASTGELFF
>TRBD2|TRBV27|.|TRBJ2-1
TGTGCCAGCTCTCTTTCTAGCGGGGAATCCTACAATGAGCAGTTCTTC
CASSLSSGESYNEQFF
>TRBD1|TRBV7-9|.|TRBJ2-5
TGTGCCAGCAGTGACAGGGATCCCCAGGAGACCCAGTACTTC
CASSDRDPQETQYF
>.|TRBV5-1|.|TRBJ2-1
TGCGCCAGCAGCTTTACAGGACCCTACAATGAGCAGTTCTTC
CASSFTGPYNEQFF
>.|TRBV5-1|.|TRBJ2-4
TGCGCCAGCAGCCCTGGACTAAAGGACATTCAGTACTTC
CASSPGLKDIQYF
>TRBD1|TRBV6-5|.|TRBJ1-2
TGTGCCAGCAGTGCCCACCCGGGACAGGGCTATGGCTACACCTTC
CASSAHPGQGYGYTF
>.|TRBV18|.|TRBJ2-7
TGTGCCAGCTCACCTTTTGAACAGACGGAATACGAGCAGTACTTC
CASSPFEQTEYEQYF
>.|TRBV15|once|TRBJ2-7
TGTGCCACCAGCAGAGCTGGGGGGCTGGGGGAGCAGTACTTC
CATSRAGGLGEQYF
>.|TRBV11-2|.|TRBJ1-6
TGTGCCAGCAGCTTAGGACCCTATAATTCACCCCTCCACTTT
CASSLGPYNSPLHF
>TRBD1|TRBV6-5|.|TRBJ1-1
TGTGCCAGCAGACCGGGACAGGCGAACACTGAAGCTTTCTTT
CASRPGQANTEAFF
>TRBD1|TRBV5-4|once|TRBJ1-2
TGTGCCAGCAGCACTGACAGGGATTTCTATGGCTACACCTTC
CASSTDRDFYGYTF
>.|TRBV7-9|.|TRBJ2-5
TGTGCCAGCAGCTTAGGTCAGGAAGAGACCCAGTACTTC
CASSLGQEETQYF
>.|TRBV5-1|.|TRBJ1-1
TGCGCCAGCAGGTGGGAAATGAACACTGAAGCTTTCTTT
CASRWEMNTEAFF
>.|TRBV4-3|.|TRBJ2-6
TGCGCCAGCAGCCAAGGAGAGGCGAGTTCTGGGGCCAACGTCCTGACTTTC
CASSQGEASSGANVLTF
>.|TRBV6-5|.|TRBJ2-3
TGTGCCAGCAGTTACATTGCTTTGGGGGCGTCAGATACGCAGTATTTT
CASSYIALGASDTQYF
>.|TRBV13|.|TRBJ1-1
TGTGCCAGCAGCTTTGAATCAGCGAGCACTGAAGCTTTCTTT
CASSFESASTEAFF
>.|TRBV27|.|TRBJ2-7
TGTGCCAGCAGAAAATGGGACGGGTACGAGCAGTACTTC
CASRKWDGYEQYF
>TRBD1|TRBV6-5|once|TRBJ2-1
TGTGCCAGCAGTTACGAAGGGACAGGGCTATACAATGAGCAGTTCTTC
CASSYEGTGLYNEQFF
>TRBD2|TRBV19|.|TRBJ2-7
TGTGCCAGTAGTTTGCTAGCGGGAGACTACGAGCAGTACTTC
CASSLLAGDYEQYF
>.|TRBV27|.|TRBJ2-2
TGTGCCAGCAGGCAGTTCTCAAACACCGGGGAGCTGTTTTTT
CASRQFSNTGELFF
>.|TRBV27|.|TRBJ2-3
TGTGCCAGCAGTTTATCGCCTACAGAGCTTACGCAGTATTTT
CASSLSPTELTQYF
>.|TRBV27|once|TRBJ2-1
TGTGCCAGCGTGGGCTACAATGAGCAGTTCTTC
CASVGYNEQFF
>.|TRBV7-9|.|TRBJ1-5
TGTGCCAGCAGCGAGGGCACCAATAGCAATCAGCCCCAGCATTTT
CASSEGTNSNQPQHF
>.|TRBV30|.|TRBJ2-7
TGTGCCACTGGGCCCCTTTTCGAGCAGTACTTC
CATGPLFEQYF
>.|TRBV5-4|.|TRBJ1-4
TGTGCCAGCAGCTTTAAGGGGGATGCAACTAATGAAAAACTGTTTTTT
CASSFKGDATNEKLFF
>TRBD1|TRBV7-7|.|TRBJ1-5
TGTGCTAGCAGCTTAGATCTCGCGGACAGGGAACGACGGAGGCCCCAGCATTTT
CASSLDLADRERRRPQHF
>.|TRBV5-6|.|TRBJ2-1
TGTGCCAGCAGCTTGCCCTACGGGCAGGGTGCTTCCAATGAGCAGTTCTTC
CASSLPYGQGASNEQFF
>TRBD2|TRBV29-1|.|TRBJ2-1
TGCAGCGTTGAAGGGCTAGCGGGTGGGAATGAGCAGTTCTTC
CSVEGLAGGNEQFF
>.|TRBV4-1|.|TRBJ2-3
TGCGCCAGCAGCCAAGGATCGGGGTTTGCAGATACGCAGTATTTT
CASSQGSGFADTQYF
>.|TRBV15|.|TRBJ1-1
TGTGCCACGTGCCTGGGATTCGGCGTGAACACTGAAGCTTTCTTT
CATCLGFGVNTEAFF
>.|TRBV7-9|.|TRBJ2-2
TGTGCCAGCAGCTTAGCACAGCTGAACACCGGGGAGCTGTTTTTT
CASSLAQLNTGELFF
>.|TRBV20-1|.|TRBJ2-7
TGCAGTGCTAGAGCGGGCTACGAGCAGTACTTC
CSARAGYEQYF
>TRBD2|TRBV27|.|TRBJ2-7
TGTGCCACCTCTGAAATCGTAGCGGGAGGACCCGGCGAGCAGTACTTC
CATSEIVAGGPGEQYF
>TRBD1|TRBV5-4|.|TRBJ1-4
TGTGCCAGCAGCCTAAGGACAGGGGGCCGTGAAAAACTGTTTTTT
CASSLRTGGREKLFF
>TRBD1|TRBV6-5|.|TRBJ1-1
TGTGCCAGCAGTTACCCCTCGGGACAGGGCACTGAAGCTTTCTTT
CASSYPSGQGTEAFF
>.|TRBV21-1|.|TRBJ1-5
TGTGCCAGCAGCAAAGCGGGACTGACAAATCAGCCCCAGCATTTT
CASSKAGLTNQPQHF
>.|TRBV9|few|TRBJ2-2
TGTGCCAGCAGCGTAAGCACCGGGGAGCTGTTTTTT
CASSVSTGELFF
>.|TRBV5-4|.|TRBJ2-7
TGTGCCAGCAGCTTGGTGGACAGCGGGTACTACGAGCAGTACTTC
CASSLVDSGYYEQYF
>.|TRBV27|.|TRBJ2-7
TGTGCCAGCAGCCCCGGCGGGGGCTCTCGGGAGCAGTACTTC
CASSPGGGSREQYF
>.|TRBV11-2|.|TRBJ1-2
TGTGCCAGCAGCTTATCAGGCCCCGTCTATGGCTACACCTTC
CASSLSGPVYGYTF
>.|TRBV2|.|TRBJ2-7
TGTGCCAGCAGTGTTTACTCGGGGGCGCGAGACGAGCAGTACTTC
CASSVYSGARDEQYF
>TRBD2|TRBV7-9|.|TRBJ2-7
TGTGCCAGCAGCTTAGCTAGCGGGGGGGCTCTACTCTACGAGCAGTACTTC
CASSLASGGALLYEQYF
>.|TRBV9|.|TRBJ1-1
TGTGCCAGCAGCCCCCGGCAGGACCACACTGAAGCTTTCTTT
CASSPRQDHTEAFF
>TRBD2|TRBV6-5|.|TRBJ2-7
TGTGCCAGCAGTTACTCGTCGGGAGGCCTTACGGGCGAGCAGTACTTC
CASSYSSGGLTGEQYF
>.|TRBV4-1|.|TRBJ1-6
TGCGCCAGCAGCCCGCCGGGGTACACTAATTCACCCCTCCACTTT
CASSPPGYTNSPLHF
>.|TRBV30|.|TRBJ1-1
TGTGCCTGGAATCAGGGCCCCGAAGCTTTCTTT
CAWNQGPEAFF
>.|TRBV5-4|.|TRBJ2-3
TGTGCCAGCAGCTTCTACCTGGGAGATACGCAGTATTTT
CASSFYLGDTQYF
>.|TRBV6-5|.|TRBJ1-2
TGTGCCAGCAGAAAAACAGGGCTTGGAGGCTACACCTTC
CASRKTGLGGYTF
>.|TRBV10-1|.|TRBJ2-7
TGCGCCAGCAGCCGGGACGGACCGCGAGTCTCCTACGAGCAGTACTTC
CASSRDGPRVSYEQYF
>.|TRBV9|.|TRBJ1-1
TGTGCCAGCAGCGAATCAGGGGTCGTGAACACTGAAGCTTTCTTT
CASSESGVVNTEAFF
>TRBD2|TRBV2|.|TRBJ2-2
TGTGCCAGCAGTGTGGGACTAGCGGGAGGTACCGGGGAGCTGTTTTTT
CASSVGLAGGTGELFF